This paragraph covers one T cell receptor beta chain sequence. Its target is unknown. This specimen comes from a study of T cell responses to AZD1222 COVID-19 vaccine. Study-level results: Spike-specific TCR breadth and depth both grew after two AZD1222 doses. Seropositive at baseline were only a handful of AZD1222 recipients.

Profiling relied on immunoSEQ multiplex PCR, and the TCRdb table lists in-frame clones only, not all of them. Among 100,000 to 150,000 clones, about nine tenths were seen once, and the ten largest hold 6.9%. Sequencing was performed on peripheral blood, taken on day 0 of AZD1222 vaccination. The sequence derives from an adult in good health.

The CDR3 DNA is TGTGCCAGCAGTTCAGGGGTGGCGGGGTTCCACGAGCAGTACTTC. This encodes CASSSGVAGFHEQYF. The chain links TRBV6-5 to TRBJ2-7, with D perhaps TRBD1 or TRBD2 (6 bases each). The CDR3 is made up of 15 amino acids. Germline assignment: CDR1 MNHEY and CDR2 SVGAGI. V lost 4 bases to trimming and J lost 5 bases, with 18 bases between them.